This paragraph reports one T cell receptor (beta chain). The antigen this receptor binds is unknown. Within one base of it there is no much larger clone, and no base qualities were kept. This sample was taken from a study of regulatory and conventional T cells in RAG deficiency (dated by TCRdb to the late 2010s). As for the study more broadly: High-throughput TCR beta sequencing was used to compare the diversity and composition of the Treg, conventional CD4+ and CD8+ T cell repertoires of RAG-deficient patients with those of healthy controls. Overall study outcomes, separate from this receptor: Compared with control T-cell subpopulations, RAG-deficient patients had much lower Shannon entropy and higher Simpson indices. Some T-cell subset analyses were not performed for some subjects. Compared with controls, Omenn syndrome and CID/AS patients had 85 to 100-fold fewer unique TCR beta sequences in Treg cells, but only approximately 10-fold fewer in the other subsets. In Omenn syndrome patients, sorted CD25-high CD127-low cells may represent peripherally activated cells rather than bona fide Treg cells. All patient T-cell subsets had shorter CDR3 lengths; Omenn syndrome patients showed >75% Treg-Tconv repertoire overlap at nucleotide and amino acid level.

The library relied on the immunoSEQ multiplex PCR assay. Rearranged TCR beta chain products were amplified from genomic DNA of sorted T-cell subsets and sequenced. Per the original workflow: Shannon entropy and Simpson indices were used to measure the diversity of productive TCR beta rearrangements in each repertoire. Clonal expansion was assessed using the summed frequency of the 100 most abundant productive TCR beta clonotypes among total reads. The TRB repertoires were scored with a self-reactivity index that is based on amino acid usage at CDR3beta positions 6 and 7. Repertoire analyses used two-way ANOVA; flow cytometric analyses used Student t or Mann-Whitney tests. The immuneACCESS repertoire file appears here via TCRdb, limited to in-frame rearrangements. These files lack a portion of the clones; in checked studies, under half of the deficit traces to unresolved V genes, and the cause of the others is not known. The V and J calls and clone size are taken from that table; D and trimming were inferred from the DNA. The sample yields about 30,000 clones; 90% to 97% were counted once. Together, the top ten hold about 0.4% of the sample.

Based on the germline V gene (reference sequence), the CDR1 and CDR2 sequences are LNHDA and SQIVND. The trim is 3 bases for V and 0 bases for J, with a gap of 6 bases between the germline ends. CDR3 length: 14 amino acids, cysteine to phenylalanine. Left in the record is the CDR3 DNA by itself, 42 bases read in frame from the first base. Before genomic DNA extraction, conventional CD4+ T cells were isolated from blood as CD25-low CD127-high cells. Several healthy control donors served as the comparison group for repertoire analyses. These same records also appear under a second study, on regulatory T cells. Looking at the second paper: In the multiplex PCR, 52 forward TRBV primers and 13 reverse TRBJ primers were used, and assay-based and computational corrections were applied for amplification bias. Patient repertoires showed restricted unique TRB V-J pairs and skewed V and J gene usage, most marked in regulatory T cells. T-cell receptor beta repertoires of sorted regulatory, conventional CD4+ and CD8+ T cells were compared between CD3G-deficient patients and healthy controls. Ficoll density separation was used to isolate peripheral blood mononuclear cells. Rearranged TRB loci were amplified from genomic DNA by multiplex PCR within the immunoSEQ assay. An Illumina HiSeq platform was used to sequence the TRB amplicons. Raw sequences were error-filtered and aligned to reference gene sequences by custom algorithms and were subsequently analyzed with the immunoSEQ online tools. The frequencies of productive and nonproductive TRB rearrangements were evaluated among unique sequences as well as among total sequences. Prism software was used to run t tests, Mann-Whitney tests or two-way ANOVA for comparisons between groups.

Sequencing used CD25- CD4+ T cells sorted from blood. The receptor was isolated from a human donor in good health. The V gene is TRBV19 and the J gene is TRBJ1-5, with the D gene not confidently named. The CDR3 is CASSMIYSNQPQHF. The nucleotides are TGTGCCAGTAGTATGATCTATAGCAATCAGCCCCAGCATTTT.